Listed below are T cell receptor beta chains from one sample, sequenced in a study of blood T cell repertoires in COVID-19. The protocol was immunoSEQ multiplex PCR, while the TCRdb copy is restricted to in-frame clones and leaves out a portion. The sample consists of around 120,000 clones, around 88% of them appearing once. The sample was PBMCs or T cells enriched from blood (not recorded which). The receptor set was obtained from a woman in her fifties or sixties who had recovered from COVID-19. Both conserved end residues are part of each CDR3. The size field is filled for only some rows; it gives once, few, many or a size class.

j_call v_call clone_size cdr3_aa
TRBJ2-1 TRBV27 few CASSLSNRNEQFF
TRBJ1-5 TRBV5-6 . CASSLGVSNQPQHF
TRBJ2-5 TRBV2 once CASSRLTSGVETQYF
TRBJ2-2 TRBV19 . CASSDRVTGELFF
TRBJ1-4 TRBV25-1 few CASSKGDSRKLFF
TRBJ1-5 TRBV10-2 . CASSESDRDSQLNQPQHF
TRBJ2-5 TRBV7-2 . CASSLVEAETQYF
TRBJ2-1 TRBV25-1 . CASSEQTSAPNEQFF
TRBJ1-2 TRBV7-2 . CASSMDSNYGYTF
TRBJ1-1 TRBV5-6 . CASSLDRSMNTEAFF
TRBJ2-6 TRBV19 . CASSIGTGVSSGANVLTF
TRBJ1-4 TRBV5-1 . CASSSTGQGREKLFF
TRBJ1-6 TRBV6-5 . CASSYLGGAHLSPLHF
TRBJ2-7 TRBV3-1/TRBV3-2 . CASSPVRRGVGEQYF
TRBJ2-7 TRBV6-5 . CASSTRDRGRNEQYF
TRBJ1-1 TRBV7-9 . CASSPRQGAGLDTEAFF
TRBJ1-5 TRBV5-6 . CASSLFFRGWNQPQHF
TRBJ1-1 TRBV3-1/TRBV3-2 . CASSQAGQKNTEAFF
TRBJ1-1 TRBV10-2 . CASSDAVATEAFF
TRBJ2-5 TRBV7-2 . CASSSRRWTGTYTETQYF
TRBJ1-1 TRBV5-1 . CASSFQGTNTEAFF
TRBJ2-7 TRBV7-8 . CASSLEWSTDYFYEQYF